This TCR beta chain originates from a study of shared clonotypes between healthy human individuals. Study-wide findings and caveats: Naive subsets usually exceeded memory subsets in estimated richness.

The table came from immunoSEQ multiplex PCR; TCRdb's copy has only in-frame clones and leaves some out. The sample includes about 700,000 clones, 90% to 95% seen only once; the top ten take approximately 24%. Per the germline V gene, CDR1 is LNHDA and CDR2 is SQIVND (reference sequence). The length of the CDR3 is 20 residues. Trimming removed 0 bases from V and 0 bases from J, with 22 bases in between. CD45RO-negative, CCR7-positively selected cells formed the naive CD8 fraction, excluding terminally differentiated effector memory CD45RA+ cells. Everyone who donated was a Caucasian adult who lived in Nashville, Tennessee. On this clone: As yet, its antigen is unknown.

The sample comprised naive CD8+ T cells sorted from blood. This sequence joins TRBV19 and TRBJ2-3, with D possibly being TRBD2 (6 bases). This clonotype originated in a man under 40 in good health. The CDR3 spells CASSIDRAGTSHTSTDTQYF. CDR3 DNA sequence: TGTGCCAGTAGTATAGATAGGGCAGGAACTAGCCATACTAGCACAGATACGCAGTATTTT.